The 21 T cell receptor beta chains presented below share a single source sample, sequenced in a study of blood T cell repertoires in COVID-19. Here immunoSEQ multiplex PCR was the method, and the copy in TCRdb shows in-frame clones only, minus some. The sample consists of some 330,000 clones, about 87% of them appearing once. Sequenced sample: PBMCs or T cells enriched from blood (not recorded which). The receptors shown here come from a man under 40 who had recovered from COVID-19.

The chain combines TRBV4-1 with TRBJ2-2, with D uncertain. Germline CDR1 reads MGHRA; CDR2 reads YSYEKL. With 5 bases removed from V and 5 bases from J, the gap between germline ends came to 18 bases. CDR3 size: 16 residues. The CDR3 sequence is CASSSWRLEWTGELFF. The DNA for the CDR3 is TGCGCCAGCAGCTCCTGGAGACTGGAATGGACCGGGGAGCTGTTTTTT.

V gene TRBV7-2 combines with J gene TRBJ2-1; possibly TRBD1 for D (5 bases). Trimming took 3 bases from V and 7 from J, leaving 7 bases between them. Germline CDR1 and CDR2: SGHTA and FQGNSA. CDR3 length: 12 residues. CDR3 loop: CASSFRGNEQFF. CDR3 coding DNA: TGTGCCAGCAGCTTTAGGGGTAATGAGCAGTTCTTC.

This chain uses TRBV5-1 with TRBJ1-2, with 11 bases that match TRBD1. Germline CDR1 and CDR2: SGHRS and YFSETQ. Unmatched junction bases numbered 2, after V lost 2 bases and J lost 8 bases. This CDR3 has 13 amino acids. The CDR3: CASSFGTGGGYTF. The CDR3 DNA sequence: TGCGCCAGCAGCTTTGGGACAGGGGGAGGCTACACCTTC.

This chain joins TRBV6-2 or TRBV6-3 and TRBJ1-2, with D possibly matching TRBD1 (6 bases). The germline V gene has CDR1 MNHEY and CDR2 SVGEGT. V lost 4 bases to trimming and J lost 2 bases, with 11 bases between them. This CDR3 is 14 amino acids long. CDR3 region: CASSSRDTNYGYTF. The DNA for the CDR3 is TGTGCCAGCAGTTCCCGGGACACCAACTATGGCTACACCTTC.

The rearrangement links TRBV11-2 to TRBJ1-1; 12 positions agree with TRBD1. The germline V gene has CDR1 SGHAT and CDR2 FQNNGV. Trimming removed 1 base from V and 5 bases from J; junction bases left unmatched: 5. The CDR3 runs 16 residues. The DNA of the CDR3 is TGTGCCAGCAGCTTAGCCCAGGGACAGGGGGCGACTGAAGCTTTCTTT. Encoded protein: CASSLAQGQGATEAFF.

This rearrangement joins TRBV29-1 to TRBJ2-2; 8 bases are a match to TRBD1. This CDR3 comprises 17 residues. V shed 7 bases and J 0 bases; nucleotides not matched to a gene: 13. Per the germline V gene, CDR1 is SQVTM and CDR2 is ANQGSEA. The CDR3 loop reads CSAVQGVKWANTGELFF. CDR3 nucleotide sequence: TGCAGCGCAGTACAGGGGGTTAAGTGGGCGAACACCGGGGAGCTGTTTTTT.

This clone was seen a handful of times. The CDR3 spells CAIQQGIAYNEQFF. The CDR3 coding sequence is TGTGCCATTCAACAGGGGATCGCCTACAATGAGCAGTTCTTC. The chain employs TRBV10-3 and TRBJ2-1; the match to TRBD1 covers 7 bases. In germline, CDR1 is ENHRY, CDR2 SYGVKD. The CDR3 totals 14 residues. The V segment lost 9 bases and the J segment 2 bases; nucleotides outside the gene matches: 7.

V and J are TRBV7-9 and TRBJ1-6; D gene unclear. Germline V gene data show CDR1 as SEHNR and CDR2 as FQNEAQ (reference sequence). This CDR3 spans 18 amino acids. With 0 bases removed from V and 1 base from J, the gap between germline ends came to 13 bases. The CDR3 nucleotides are TGTGCCAGCAGCTTAGCAGGCAGCCGGAGATCCTATAATTCACCCCTCCACTTT. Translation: CASSLAGSRRSYNSPLHF.

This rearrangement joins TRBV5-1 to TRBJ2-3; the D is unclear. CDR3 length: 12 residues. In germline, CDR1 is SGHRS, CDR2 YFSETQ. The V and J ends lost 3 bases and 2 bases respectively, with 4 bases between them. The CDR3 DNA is TGCGCCAGCAGCTCGGTCACAGATACGCAGTATTTT. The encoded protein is CASSSVTDTQYF.

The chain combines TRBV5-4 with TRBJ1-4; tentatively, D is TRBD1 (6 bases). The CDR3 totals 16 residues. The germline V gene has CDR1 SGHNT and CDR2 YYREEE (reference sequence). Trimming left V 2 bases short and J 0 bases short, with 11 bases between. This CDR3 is CASSFGGQATNEKLFF. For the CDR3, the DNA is TGTGCCAGCAGCTTTGGGGGCCAGGCAACTAATGAAAAACTGTTTTTT.

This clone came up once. CDR3 region: CASSQGVAVQETQYF. The CDR3, as DNA: TGTGCCAGCAGCCAAGGGGTGGCGGTTCAAGAGACCCAGTACTTC. V usage is TRBV3-1 (or the pseudogene TRBV3-2) and J usage is TRBJ2-5; D ambiguous. Per the germline V gene, CDR1 is LGHDT and CDR2 is YNNKEL (reference sequence). V was shortened by 1 base and J by 2 bases, with 11 bases between the two germline ends. The length of the CDR3 is 15 residues.

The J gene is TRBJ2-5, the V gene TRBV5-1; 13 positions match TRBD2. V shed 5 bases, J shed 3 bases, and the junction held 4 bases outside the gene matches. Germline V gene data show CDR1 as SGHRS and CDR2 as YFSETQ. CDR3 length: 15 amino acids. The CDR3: CASRLAGGSEETQYF. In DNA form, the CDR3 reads TGCGCCAGCAGACTAGCGGGGGGGTCAGAAGAGACCCAGTACTTC.

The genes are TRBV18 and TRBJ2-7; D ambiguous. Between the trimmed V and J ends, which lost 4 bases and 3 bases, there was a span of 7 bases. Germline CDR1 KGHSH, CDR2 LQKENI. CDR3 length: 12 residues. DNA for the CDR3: TGTGCCAGCTCACGGCAGAACTACGAGCAGTACTTC. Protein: CASSRQNYEQYF. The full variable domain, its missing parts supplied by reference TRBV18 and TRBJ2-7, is NAGVMQNPRHLVRRRGQEARLRCSPMKGHSHVYWYRQLPEEGLKFMVYLQKENIIDESGMPKERFSAEFPKEGPSILRIQQVVRGDSAAYFCASSRQNYEQYFGPGTRLTVT.

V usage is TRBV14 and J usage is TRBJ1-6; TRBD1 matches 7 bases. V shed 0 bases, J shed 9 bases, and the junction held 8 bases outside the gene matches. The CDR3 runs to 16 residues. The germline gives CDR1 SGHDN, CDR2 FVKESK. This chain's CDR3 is CASSQEPGQRSSPLHF. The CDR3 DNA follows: TGTGCCAGCAGCCAAGAGCCGGGACAGCGGTCTTCACCCCTCCACTTT.

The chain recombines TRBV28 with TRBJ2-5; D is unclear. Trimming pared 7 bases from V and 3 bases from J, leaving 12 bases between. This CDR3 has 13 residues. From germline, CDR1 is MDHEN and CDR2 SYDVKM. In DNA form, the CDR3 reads TGTGCCAGCACCACCTCCCCAGAAGAGACCCAGTACTTC. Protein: CASTTSPEETQYF.

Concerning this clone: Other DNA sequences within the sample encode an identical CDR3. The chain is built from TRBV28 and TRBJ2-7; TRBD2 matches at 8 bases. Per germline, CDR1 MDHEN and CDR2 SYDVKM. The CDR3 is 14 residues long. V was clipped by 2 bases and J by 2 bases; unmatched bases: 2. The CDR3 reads CASSLAGGTYEQYF. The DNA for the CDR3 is TGTGCCAGCAGTTTAGCGGGGGGAACCTACGAGCAGTACTTC.

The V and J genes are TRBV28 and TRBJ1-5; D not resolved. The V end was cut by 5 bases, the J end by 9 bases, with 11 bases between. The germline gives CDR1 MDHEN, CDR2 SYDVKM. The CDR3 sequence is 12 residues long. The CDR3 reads CASSPSSWPQHF. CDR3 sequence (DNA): TGTGCCAGCAGTCCGAGTAGTTGGCCCCAGCATTTT.

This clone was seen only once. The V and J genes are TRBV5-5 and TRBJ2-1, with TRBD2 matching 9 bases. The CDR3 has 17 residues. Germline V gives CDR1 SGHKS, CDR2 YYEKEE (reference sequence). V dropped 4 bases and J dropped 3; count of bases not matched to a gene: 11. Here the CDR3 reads CASSPGLVAGVYNEQFF. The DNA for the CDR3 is TGTGCCAGCAGCCCGGGCTTGGTAGCGGGGGTCTACAATGAGCAGTTCTTC.

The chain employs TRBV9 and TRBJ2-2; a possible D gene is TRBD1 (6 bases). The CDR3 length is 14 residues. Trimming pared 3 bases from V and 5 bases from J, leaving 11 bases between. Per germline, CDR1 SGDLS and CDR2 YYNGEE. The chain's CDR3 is CASSAFTGTGELFF. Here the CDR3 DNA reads TGTGCCAGCAGCGCCTTTACAGGGACCGGGGAGCTGTTTTTT.

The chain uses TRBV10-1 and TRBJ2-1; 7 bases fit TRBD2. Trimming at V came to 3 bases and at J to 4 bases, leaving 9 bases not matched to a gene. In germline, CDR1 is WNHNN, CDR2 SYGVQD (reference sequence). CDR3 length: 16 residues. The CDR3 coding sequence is TGCGCCAGCAGTGATACTTGGGGGGGGTCGTACAATGAGCAGTTCTTC. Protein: CASSDTWGGSYNEQFF.

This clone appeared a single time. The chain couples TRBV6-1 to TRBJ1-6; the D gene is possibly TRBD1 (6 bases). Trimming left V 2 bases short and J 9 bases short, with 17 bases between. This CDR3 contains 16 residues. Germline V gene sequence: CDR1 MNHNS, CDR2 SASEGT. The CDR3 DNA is TGTGCCAGCAGTGAAATAGTTTGGGGGCGAGGTTCACCCCTCCACTTT. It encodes CASSEIVWGRGSPLHF.